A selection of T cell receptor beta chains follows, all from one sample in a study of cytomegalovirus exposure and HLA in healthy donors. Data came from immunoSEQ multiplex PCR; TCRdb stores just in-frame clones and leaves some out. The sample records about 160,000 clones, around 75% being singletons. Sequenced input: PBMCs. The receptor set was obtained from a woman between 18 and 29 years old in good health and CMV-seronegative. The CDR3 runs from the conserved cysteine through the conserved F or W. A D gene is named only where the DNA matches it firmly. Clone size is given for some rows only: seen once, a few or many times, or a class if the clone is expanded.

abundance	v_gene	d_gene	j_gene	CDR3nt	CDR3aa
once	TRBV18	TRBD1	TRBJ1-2	TGTGCCAGCTCACCTATTGTTGGCGGGACAGGCCCTAACTATGGCTACACCTTC	CASSPIVGGTGPNYGYTF
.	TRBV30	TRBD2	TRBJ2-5	TGTGCCTGGGGACTAGCGGGGGCCCGGGGGACCCAGTACTTC	CAWGLAGARGTQYF
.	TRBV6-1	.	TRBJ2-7	TGTGCCAGCAGTGCTTCAGGGGCCGAGCAGTACTTC	CASSASGAEQYF
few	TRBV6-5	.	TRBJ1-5	TGTGCCAGCGGCCCCAATCAGCCCCAGCATTTT	CASGPNQPQHF
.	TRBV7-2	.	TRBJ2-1	TGTGCCAGCAGCTTAGCTCGGGGGAATGAGCAGTTCTTC	CASSLARGNEQFF
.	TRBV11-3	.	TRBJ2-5	TGTGCCAGCAGCTTAGATAAAGAGACCCAGTACTTC	CASSLDKETQYF
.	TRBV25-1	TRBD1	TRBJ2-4	TGTGCCAGCAGTGGCTGGACAGGGGACAAAAACATTCAGTACTTC	CASSGWTGDKNIQYF
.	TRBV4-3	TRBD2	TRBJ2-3	TGCGCCAGCAGCCAGACTAGCGGGAGGGGAGATACGCAGTATTTT	CASSQTSGRGDTQYF
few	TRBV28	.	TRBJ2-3	TGTGCCAGCAGTTTTTCCGGGTGGGGGGCAGATACGCAGTATTTT	CASSFSGWGADTQYF
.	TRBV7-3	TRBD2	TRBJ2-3	TGTGCCAGCAGCTCCGGTGCGGCTAGCGGGGGCAAGACGCAGTATTTT	CASSSGAASGGKTQYF
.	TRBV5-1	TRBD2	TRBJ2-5	TGCGCCAGCAGCTTGGGGGAGGGACCCTGGTACCAAGAGACCCAGTACTTC	CASSLGEGPWYQETQYF
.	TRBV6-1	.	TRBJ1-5	TGTGCCAGCAGGGCAGGATACAGCAATCAGCCCCAGCATTTT	CASRAGYSNQPQHF
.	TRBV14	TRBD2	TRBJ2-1	TGTGCCAGCAGCCAAGGCGGGAGGTACAATGAGCAGTTCTTC	CASSQGGRYNEQFF
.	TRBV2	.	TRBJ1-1	TGTGCCAGCAAGGGGTTTAACGAGGCTTTCTTT	CASKGFNEAFF
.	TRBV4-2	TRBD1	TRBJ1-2	TGTGCCAGCAGCCAAGTCTCCGACAGGGGTGGAGGCTACACCTTC	CASSQVSDRGGGYTF
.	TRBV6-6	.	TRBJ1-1	TGTGCCAGCAGTTACGCGCGCCAAGAAGCTTTCTTT	CASSYARQEAFF
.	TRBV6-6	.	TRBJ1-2	TGTGCCATAAAAAACAGGGATCTAGATGGCTACACCTTC	CAIKNRDLDGYTF
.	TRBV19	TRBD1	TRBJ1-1	TGTGCCAGTATTCGGACAGGGGGGTACACTGAAGCTTTCTTT	CASIRTGGYTEAFF
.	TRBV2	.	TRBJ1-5	TGTGCCAGCAGTGCGGGGAGCAATCAGCCCCAGCATTTT	CASSAGSNQPQHF
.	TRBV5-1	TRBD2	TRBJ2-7	TGCGCCAGCAGCTTGCGGGGGGACGAGCAGTACTTC	CASSLRGDEQYF
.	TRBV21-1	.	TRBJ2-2	TGTGCCAGCAGCAAAGATGAGCCCGGGGAGCTGTTTTTT	CASSKDEPGELFF
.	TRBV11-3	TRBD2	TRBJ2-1	TGTGCCAGCAGCTTAGGGACTAGGTCGAATGAGCAGTTCTTC	CASSLGTRSNEQFF
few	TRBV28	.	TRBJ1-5	TGTGCCAGCAGTTTAAGCGCAAGGGGGCCCCAGCATTTT	CASSLSARGPQHF
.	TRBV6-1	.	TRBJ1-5	TGTGCCAGCGGGGACTATAGCAATCAGCCCCAGCATTTT	CASGDYSNQPQHF
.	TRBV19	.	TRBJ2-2	TGTGCCAGTAGTGAGGTACGCTTCACCCACACCGGGGAGCTGTTTTTT	CASSEVRFTHTGELFF
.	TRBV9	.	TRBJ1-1	TGTGCCAGCAGCGTAGAAGGGGCTATTGAGATGAACACTGAAGCTTTCTTT	CASSVEGAIEMNTEAFF
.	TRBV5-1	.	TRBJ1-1	TGCGCCAGCAGCTTGGGTCCCGAGAGGGAAGCTTTCTTT	CASSLGPEREAFF
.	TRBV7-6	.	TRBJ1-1	TGTGCCAGCAGCCTTCAGACTAACACTGAAGCTTTCTTT	CASSLQTNTEAFF
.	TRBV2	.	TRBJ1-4	TGTGCCAGCAGAAGGTTGGAGGGAACTAATGAAAAACTGTTTTTT	CASRRLEGTNEKLFF
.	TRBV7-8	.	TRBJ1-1	TGTGCCAGCAGCTTAAACAATGGCCACACTGAAGCTTTCTTT	CASSLNNGHTEAFF
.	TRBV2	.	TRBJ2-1	TGTGCCAGCAGTGATCGGGTTGAGCAGTTCTTC	CASSDRVEQFF
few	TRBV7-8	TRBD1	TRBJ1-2	TGTGCCAGCAGCTATAGGGACAGGCTGGGAGATGGCTACACCTTC	CASSYRDRLGDGYTF
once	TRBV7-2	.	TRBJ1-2	TGTGCCAGCAGCTTGTTCGGGGGATGGGATGGCTACACCTTC	CASSLFGGWDGYTF
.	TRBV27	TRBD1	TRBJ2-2	TGTGCCAGCAGTTTAGAGGGTGGGACAGGGAGCACCGGGGAGCTGTTTTTT	CASSLEGGTGSTGELFF
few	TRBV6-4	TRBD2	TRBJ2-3	TGTGCCAGCAGTGACTCTGTTAGCGGGGGCACAGATACGCAGTATTTT	CASSDSVSGGTDTQYF
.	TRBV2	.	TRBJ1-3	TGTGCCAGCAGTGAGCAGGGTTTCTCTGGAAACACCATATATTTT	CASSEQGFSGNTIYF
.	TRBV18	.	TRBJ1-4	TGTGCCAGCTCCTCCAATGAAAAACTGTTTTTT	CASSSNEKLFF
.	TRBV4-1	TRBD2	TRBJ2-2	TGCGCCAGCAGCCAAGATGCTAGCGGGAGCTTCACCGGGGAGCTGTTTTTT	CASSQDASGSFTGELFF
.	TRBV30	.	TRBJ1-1	TGTGCCTGGAGCGGTGGTTCCATGAACACTGAAGCTTTCTTT	CAWSGGSMNTEAFF
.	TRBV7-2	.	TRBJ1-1	TGTGCCAGCAGCACCTACAGGAGGAACACTGAAGCTTTCTTT	CASSTYRRNTEAFF
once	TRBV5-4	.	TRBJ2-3	TGTGCCAGCAGCCCTCAGAGCGCGTACCGCACAGATACGCAGTATTTT	CASSPQSAYRTDTQYF
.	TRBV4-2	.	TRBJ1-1	TGTGCCAGCAGCCAAGCCGAGGGAGAATACGGTGAAGCTTTCTTT	CASSQAEGEYGEAFF
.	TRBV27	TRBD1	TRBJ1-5	TGTGCCAGCAGATTACAGGGGGCAGGACAGCCCCAGCATTTT	CASRLQGAGQPQHF
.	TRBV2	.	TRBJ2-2	TGTGCCAAGAGAGTTATACAGGGAGATACCGGGGAGCTGTTTTTT	CAKRVIQGDTGELFF
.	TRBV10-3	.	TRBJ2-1	TGTGCCATCAGTGAGTCGGCCAATGAGCAGTTCTTC	CAISESANEQFF
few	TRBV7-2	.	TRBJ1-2	TGTGCCAGCAGCTTAACCCCCCCTCGGGGGAGTATCTATGGCTACACCTTC	CASSLTPPRGSIYGYTF
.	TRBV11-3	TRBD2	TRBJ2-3	TGTGCCAGCAGCTTAGAGGTGGCGGGGGTCACAGATACGCAGTATTTT	CASSLEVAGVTDTQYF
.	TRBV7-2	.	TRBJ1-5	TGTGCCAGCAGCCCTCCGGGGGGGCCTAGCAATCAGCCCCAGCATTTT	CASSPPGGPSNQPQHF
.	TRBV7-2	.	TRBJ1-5	TGTGCCAGCAGCCTAGGTAGAGGGTGGGATCAGCCCCAGCATTTT	CASSLGRGWDQPQHF
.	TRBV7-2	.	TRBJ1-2	TGTGCCAGCAGCTTCTGGAAAAACAGGGCCGACTATGGCTACACCTTC	CASSFWKNRADYGYTF
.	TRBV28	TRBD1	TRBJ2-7	TGTGCCAGCAGCCTGCCCGGGACAGGGTCATACGAGCAGTACTTC	CASSLPGTGSYEQYF
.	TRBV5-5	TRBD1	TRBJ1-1	TGTGCCAGCAGCCCGAAAGGACAGGGGGCGATGAACACTGAAGCTTTCTTT	CASSPKGQGAMNTEAFF